A single sample is the source of the 27 T cell receptor beta chains below, sequenced in a study of radiotherapy plus CTLA-4 blockade in lung cancer. The repertoire was sequenced with immunoSEQ multiplex PCR; TCRdb's copy has only in-frame clones and lacks some. The data hold about 48,000 clones, with 75% to 90% observed a single time. The source material was peripheral blood, sampled from a patient treated with radiotherapy plus ipilimumab. These TCRs come from a human donor with non-small cell lung cancer that progressed on radiotherapy plus ipilimumab. Some clones in this sample may be carry-over from other donors' samples.

The chain combines TRBV6-5 with TRBJ2-3; D is undetermined. This CDR3 is built from 15 residues. The ends were cut back, 2 bases at V and 2 bases at J, with 11 bases in the middle. Germline loops: CDR1 MNHEY, CDR2 SVGAGI. The CDR3 loop is CASSYKGVDTDTQYF. The CDR3 DNA is TGTGCCAGCAGTTACAAAGGAGTGGACACAGATACGCAGTATTTT.

The rearrangement joins TRBV29-1 to TRBJ2-5; 12 positions agree with TRBD1. CDR1 and CDR2 from the germline V gene are SQVTM and ANQGSEA. J gave up 5 bases and V 1 base, and 5 bases lay outside the gene matches. CDR3 length: 15 residues. In DNA form, the CDR3 reads TGCAGCGTTGAAGGAGGGACAGGGGGCTGGGAGACCCAGTACTTC. It encodes CSVEGGTGGWETQYF. Drawing the rest from reference TRBV29-1 and TRBJ2-5, the complete variable domain is SAVISQKPSRDICQRGTSLTIQCQVDSQVTMMFWYRQQPGQSLTLIATANQGSEATYESGFVIDKFPISRPNLTFSTLTVSNMSPEDSSIYLCSVEGGTGGWETQYFGPGTRLLVL.

The chain is built from TRBV4-1 and TRBJ1-5; 7 bases are a match to TRBD1. The junction had 2 bases not matched to a gene; V was cut back by 6 bases and J by 3 bases. Germline V gene lookup returns CDR1 MGHRA and CDR2 YSYEKL. The CDR3 runs 13 residues. CDR3: CASSTGDNQPQHF. The CDR3 nucleotides are TGCGCCAGCAGTACAGGGGACAATCAGCCCCAGCATTTT.

The gene calls are TRBV15 and TRBJ1-5, with D possibly TRBD1 on 6 matching bases. The V end lost 3 bases, the J end lost 6 bases, and 21 bases lay between the germline ends. The CDR3 has 17 amino acids. CDR1 LNHNV and CDR2 YYDKDF come from the germline V gene (reference sequence). The CDR3: CATSSIWLSGVPQPQHF. CDR3 in DNA: TGTGCCACCAGCAGTATTTGGCTATCAGGGGTTCCTCAGCCCCAGCATTTT.

The genes are TRBV18 and TRBJ1-4, with 9 bases lining up with TRBD1. The CDR3 contains 15 residues. V shed 6 bases, J shed 4 bases, and the junction held 6 bases outside the gene matches. CDR1 and CDR2 from the germline V gene are KGHSH and LQKENI. In nucleotides, the CDR3 is TGTGCCAGCTCGCTAGGACAGGGGAATAATGAAAAACTGTTTTTT. It encodes CASSLGQGNNEKLFF.

The J gene is TRBJ2-7, the V gene TRBV25-1, with D possibly TRBD2 on 5 matching bases. Between the trimmed V and J ends, which lost 9 bases and 5 bases, there was a span of 17 bases. The germline CDR1 and CDR2 sequences are MGHDK and SYGVNS. The CDR3 spans 13 residues. CDR3 DNA: TGTGCCAGTCGGAGGCTGGGGATAGACGAGCAGTACTTC. It yields the protein CASRRLGIDEQYF.

The chain carries TRBV19 and TRBJ1-3; no definite D call. Between the trimmed V and J ends, which lost 4 bases and 4 bases, there was a span of 5 bases. This CDR3 is built from 12 residues. The germline V gene has CDR1 LNHDA and CDR2 SQIVND (reference sequence). The CDR3 here is CASSTLGNTIYF. CDR3 coding DNA: TGTGCCAGTAGTACCCTGGGAAACACCATATATTTT.

The J gene is TRBJ2-7, the V gene TRBV7-2; possibly TRBD2 for D (7 bases). From germline, CDR1 is SGHTA and CDR2 FQGNSA. This CDR3 has 15 residues. V was trimmed by 5 bases and J by 1 base, leaving 15 bases between them. CDR3 in amino acids: CASSPSGGASYEQYF. Written as DNA, the CDR3 is TGTGCCAGCAGCCCCTCGGGGGGCGCGTCCTACGAGCAGTACTTC. Full variable domain (remainder filled in from reference TRBV7-2 and TRBJ2-7): GAGVSQSPSNKVTEKGKDVELRCDPISGHTALYWYRQSLGQGLEFLIYFQGNSAPDKSGLPSDRFSAERTGGSVSTLTIQRTQQEDSAVYLCASSPSGGASYEQYFGPGTRLTVT.

As to this clone: Germline is not matched at one junction end, which may reflect a read error. The chain recombines TRBV28 with TRBJ2-2; no clear D. The CDR3 totals 14 residues. Germline-derived CDR1 and CDR2 are MDHEN and SYDVKM. The CDR3: CASRLFTTAGELFF. The DNA for the CDR3 is TGTGCCAGCAGGTTATTTACTACGGCCGGGGAGCTGTTTTTT.

V and J are TRBV11-2 and TRBJ2-7; D remains unclear. The V end lost 6 bases, the J end lost 5 bases, and 20 bases lay between the germline ends. The germline gives CDR1 SGHAT, CDR2 FQNNGV. The CDR3 spans 15 residues. Here the CDR3 DNA reads TGTGCCAGCAGTCTTAGCCTCGAGGCTGTGCACGAGCAGTACTTC. It translates to CASSLSLEAVHEQYF.

The chain carries TRBV2 and TRBJ1-2, with D possibly TRBD1 on 5 matching bases. Germline V gene sequence: CDR1 SNHLY, CDR2 FYNNEI. Trimming shortened V by 10 bases and J by 5 bases, and 17 bases separated the two germline ends. This CDR3 region has 13 residues. The CDR3 protein is CATSGRGRYGYTF. The CDR3 coding sequence is TGTGCCACTTCGGGACGGGGGAGGTATGGCTACACCTTC.

The chain recombines TRBV28 with TRBJ2-1; a weak D match, TRBD2 (6 bases). Germline CDR1 is MDHEN and CDR2 is SYDVKM. The length of the CDR3 is 17 residues. V was pared by 2 bases and J by 1 base, with 15 bases between. As DNA, the CDR3 is TGTGCCAGCAGTTTAATCTCGGGAGTGGTGTCCTACAATGAGCAGTTCTTC. Translating gives CASSLISGVVSYNEQFF.

This clone was seen a handful of times. The chain has TRBV2 and TRBJ2-7; 7 bases map to TRBD1. The CDR3 extends over 14 amino acids. Trimming removed 3 bases from V and 1 base from J; junction bases left unmatched: 3. Germline CDR1 SNHLY, CDR2 FYNNEI. The DNA of the CDR3 is TGTGCCAGCAGTGAGGACAGGTCATCCTACGAGCAGTACTTC. Its protein product is CASSEDRSSYEQYF.

V usage is TRBV15 and J usage is TRBJ2-4; 8 nucleotides line up with TRBD2. This CDR3 is built from 16 residues. From germline, CDR1 is LNHNV and CDR2 YYDKDF (reference sequence). The J segment lost 0 bases and the V segment lost 6 bases, leaving 7 bases of the junction unmatched. DNA of the CDR3: TGTGCCACCAGTCCGGGGGGGCTTCGAGCCAAAAACATTCAGTACTTC. Translation: CATSPGGLRAKNIQYF.

This chain links TRBV4-3 with TRBJ1-2, with D possibly matching TRBD1 (5 bases). The length of the CDR3 is 14 residues. Germline CDR1 is LGHNA and CDR2 is YSLEER. The ends were cut back, 4 bases at V and 4 bases at J, with 13 bases in the middle. CDR3: CASSPGGYSYGYTF. The CDR3 DNA reads TGCGCCAGCAGCCCCGGGGGATATAGCTATGGCTACACCTTC.

V is TRBV2 and J is TRBJ2-7; D is uncertain. The CDR3 runs to 13 residues. V was cut by 7 bases and J by 2 bases, with 12 bases left in between. Germline CDR1 and CDR2: SNHLY and FYNNEI. This CDR3 reads CASKYISAYEQYF. The DNA for the CDR3 is TGTGCCAGCAAATATATTAGTGCCTACGAGCAGTACTTC.

V usage is TRBV4-3 and J usage is TRBJ2-4, with 9 bases lining up with TRBD1. CDR1 and CDR2 from the germline V gene are LGHNA and YSLEER. Trimming cost V 3 bases and J 2 bases; bases outside gene matches: 8. CDR3 length equals 17 residues. CDR3 DNA sequence: TGCGCCAGCAGCCATGACACAGGGGGCACGACCAAAAACATTCAGTACTTC. Encoded protein: CASSHDTGGTTKNIQYF.

This chain uses TRBV5-1 with TRBJ1-4; unclear D gene. From germline, CDR1 is SGHRS and CDR2 YFSETQ. This CDR3 comprises 16 residues. V dropped 4 bases and J dropped 0 bases, with 13 bases sitting between them. This CDR3 reads CASSPGGLATNEKLFF. The CDR3 region has the DNA TGCGCCAGCAGCCCGGGAGGGCTTGCAACTAATGAAAAACTGTTTTTT.

V gene TRBV7-9 combines with J gene TRBJ1-2; TRBD1 might be the D (5 bases). Trimming left V 3 bases short and J 8 bases short, with 19 bases between. The germline CDR1 and CDR2 sequences are SEHNR and FQNEAQ (reference sequence). The CDR3 runs 15 residues. The CDR3 DNA reads TGTGCCAGCAGCTTGGCGGACGGGGGGAGTGACGGCTACACCTTC. It codes for CASSLADGGSDGYTF. Together with reference TRBV7-9 and TRBJ1-2, the CDR3 gives the full variable domain: DTGVSQNPRHKITKRGQNVTFRCDPISEHNRLYWYRQTLGQGPEFLTYFQNEAQLEKSRLLSDRFSAERPKGSFSTLEIQRTEQGDSAMYLCASSLADGGSDGYTFGSGTRLTVV.

This clone has only a few counts. J is TRBJ2-1 and V is TRBV5-5, with 9 bases identical to TRBD2. V shed 4 bases and J 8 bases; nucleotides not matched to a gene: 10. This CDR3 is built from 15 residues. Germline assignment: CDR1 SGHKS and CDR2 YYEKEE (reference sequence). The CDR3, as DNA: TGTGCCAGCAGCCTAATGACTAGCGGAGGCGATGAGCAGTTCTTC. It yields the protein CASSLMTSGGDEQFF.

The V and J genes are TRBV9 and TRBJ1-1; D uncertain. Trimming removed 3 bases at V and 5 bases at J, with 14 bases between. The CDR3 consists of 14 residues. Germline V CDR1 and CDR2: SGDLS, YYNGEE. Written as DNA, the CDR3 is TGTGCCAGCAGCGGAGAGGGAAGTCTTACTGAAGCTTTCTTT. Its translation: CASSGEGSLTEAFF.

The chain is built from TRBV7-3 and TRBJ2-1; 7 bases fit TRBD1. The trim removed 8 bases at V and 2 bases at J, leaving 9 bases unmatched. Germline lookup yields CDR1 SGHTA and CDR2 FQGTGA. CDR3 length: 15 residues. As DNA, the CDR3 is TGTGCCAGCTCCCCCCGGACAGGAGCCTACAATGAGCAGTTCTTC. Amino acid sequence: CASSPRTGAYNEQFF.

V usage is TRBV5-4 and J usage is TRBJ2-1; TRBD2 agrees at 8 bases. CDR1 and CDR2 (germline): SGHNT, YYREEE (reference sequence). Losses at the gene ends were 5 bases for V and 10 bases for J; bases not matched to a gene: 14. The CDR3 covers 15 residues. The CDR3 sequence: CASRNDGTRGGEQFF. The CDR3 region has the DNA TGTGCCAGCAGAAATGACGGGACTAGGGGAGGAGAGCAGTTCTTC.

This clone has a handful of counts. The chain uses TRBV7-2 and TRBJ2-1; D may be TRBD2 (7 bases). This CDR3 contains 15 residues. V dropped 2 bases and J dropped 8 bases, with 16 bases sitting between them. Germline V gives CDR1 SGHTA, CDR2 FQGNSA. The CDR3 loop is CASSLSGGGLDEQFF. The CDR3 DNA is TGTGCCAGCAGCTTATCTGGGGGGGGCCTGGATGAGCAGTTCTTC.

The V call is TRBV6-5, the J call TRBJ2-3; 8 nucleotides align to TRBD2. The CDR3 runs 15 residues. J lost 6 bases, V lost 5 bases, and 10 bases had no gene match. The germline CDR1 and CDR2 sequences are MNHEY and SVGAGI. The CDR3 loop reads CASSMAGGPGDTQYF. CDR3 DNA sequence: TGTGCCAGCAGTATGGCGGGGGGACCGGGCGATACGCAGTATTTT.

The V gene is TRBV25-1, the J gene TRBJ1-1, with D possibly being TRBD1 (5 bases). The CDR3 is 14 residues long. V was cut by 3 bases and J by 1 base, with 9 bases left in between. The V gene's germline CDR1 is MGHDK and CDR2 SYGVNS. The CDR3 region is CASSEAGSNTEAFF. CDR3 coding DNA: TGTGCCAGCAGTGAGGCAGGGTCGAACACTGAAGCTTTCTTT.

This clone has more than one count but fewer than ten. The V gene is TRBV27, the J gene TRBJ1-6; the D gene is possibly TRBD1 (5 bases). The length of the CDR3 is 13 residues. The V end lost 11 bases, the J end lost 8 bases, and 16 bases lay between the germline ends. CDR1 and CDR2 from the germline V gene are MNHEY and SMNVEV (reference sequence). CDR3 nucleotide sequence: TGTGCCGCCCGACAGAGTGTTTATTCACCCCTCCACTTT. It yields the protein CAARQSVYSPLHF.